The rows below give T cell receptor beta chains drawn from one sample of a study of blood T cell repertoires in COVID-19. The method was immunoSEQ multiplex PCR; TCRdb's version includes in-frame clones alone and lacks a portion of them. In the table there are around 65,000 clones, 75% to 90% of which are singletons. Input material: peripheral blood. The receptor set was obtained from a human donor in a cohort sampled during active COVID-19. CDR3s include the opening cysteine and the closing phenylalanine or tryptophan. The order of the fields is D gene, V gene, clone size, J gene, CDR3 protein, CDR3 DNA. The D gene is left open where the match is weak. Clone size is not always given. Where it is, it says once, few, many or a class for expanded clones.

>.|TRBV2|.|TRBJ1-2
CASSEARGTYGYTF
TGTGCCAGCAGTGAAGCTCGGGGAACCTATGGCTACACCTTC
>.|TRBV6-5|.|TRBJ1-1
CASSYSYQAFF
TGTGCCAGCAGTTACTCGTATCAAGCTTTCTTT
>TRBD2|TRBV19|.|TRBJ2-1
CASSKEPGGRGRNEQFF
TGTGCCAGTAGTAAGGAGCCGGGGGGGCGGGGGAGAAATGAGCAGTTCTTC
>TRBD2|TRBV11-2|.|TRBJ2-5
CASSLAGGLETQYF
TGTGCCAGCAGCTTAGCGGGGGGGCTGGAGACCCAGTACTTC
>.|TRBV9|.|TRBJ1-1
CASSVVRDWDTEAFF
TGTGCCAGCAGCGTAGTCAGGGACTGGGACACTGAAGCTTTCTTT
>.|TRBV9|.|TRBJ2-3
CASSPRQIFYTDTQYF
TGTGCCAGCAGCCCCAGACAGATCTTTTACACAGATACGCAGTATTTT
>.|TRBV19|.|TRBJ2-5
CASSTPRQGETQYF
TGTGCCAGTAGTACCCCCCGGCAGGGGGAGACCCAGTACTTC
>TRBD2|TRBV11-2|.|TRBJ2-1
CASSISSGAGNEQFF
TGTGCCAGCAGCATATCTAGCGGGGCGGGGAATGAGCAGTTCTTC
>.|TRBV5-1|.|TRBJ2-3
CASSPRGQIDTQYF
TGCGCCAGCAGCCCCCGGGGACAAATAGATACGCAGTATTTT
>TRBD2|TRBV5-4|.|TRBJ2-4
CASSLDLGLAGLLAKNIQYF
TGTGCCAGCAGCTTGGACTTAGGACTAGCGGGGCTACTAGCCAAAAACATTCAGTACTTC
>TRBD2|TRBV2|once|TRBJ2-3
CASSETSVADTQYF
TGTGCCAGTTCTGAGACTAGCGTGGCGGATACGCAGTATTTT
>TRBD1|TRBV27|.|TRBJ1-1
CASSSPGTGLNTEAFF
TGTGCCAGCAGTTCTCCCGGGACAGGGCTGAACACTGAAGCTTTCTTT
>TRBD1|TRBV7-6|.|TRBJ2-5
CASSPGTGETQYF
TGTGCCAGCAGCCCCGGGACAGGGGAAACCCAGTACTTC
>TRBD1|TRBV10-1|.|TRBJ1-1
CASSESGQRNEAFF
TGCGCCAGCAGTGAGTCGGGACAGCGCAATGAAGCTTTCTTT
>.|TRBV6-5|.|TRBJ1-3
CASSHQLNSGNTIYF
TGTGCCAGCTCCCATCAACTCAACTCTGGAAACACCATATATTTT
>.|TRBV25-1|.|TRBJ2-3
CASSDGDTQYF
TGTGCCAGCAGTGACGGTGATACGCAGTATTTT
>TRBD2|TRBV3-1/TRBV3-2|few|TRBJ2-7
CASSQGSAGGSEQYF
TGTGCCAGCAGCCAAGGGTCAGCGGGGGGCTCCGAGCAGTACTTC
>TRBD1|TRBV2|.|TRBJ2-4
CASREGQGAPRNIQYF
TGTGCCAGCAGGGAAGGACAGGGGGCGCCCCGAAACATTCAGTACTTC
>TRBD1|TRBV5-1|.|TRBJ1-1
CASSPGQGPPMNTEAFF
TGCGCCAGCAGCCCCGGACAGGGGCCCCCGATGAACACTGAAGCTTTCTTT
>.|TRBV5-5|.|TRBJ2-5
CASSLEELRSETQYF
TGTGCCAGCAGCTTGGAGGAATTGAGGAGTGAGACCCAGTACTTC
>.|TRBV7-8|once|TRBJ2-3
CASSHAGTSLTDTQYF
TGTGCCAGCAGCCATGCCGGGACAAGCCTTACAGATACGCAGTATTTT
>TRBD1|TRBV2|.|TRBJ1-2
CARGQSAYGYTF
TGTGCCAGGGGACAGAGCGCCTATGGCTACACCTTC
>.|TRBV12-5|few|TRBJ1-5
CASGLVTPDQPQHF
TGTGCTAGTGGTTTGGTAACCCCAGATCAGCCCCAGCATTTT
>.|TRBV28|once|TRBJ1-2
CASRGGQPNYGYTF
TGTGCCAGCAGAGGTGGACAGCCTAACTATGGCTACACCTTC
>.|TRBV19|.|TRBJ1-1
CASSTGGGVTEAFF
TGTGCCAGTAGCACCGGCGGGGGGGTCACTGAAGCTTTCTTT
>.|TRBV2|.|TRBJ1-3
CASSAGWGGSGNTIYF
TGTGCCAGCAGTGCGGGCTGGGGAGGTTCTGGAAACACCATATATTTT
>TRBD1|TRBV6-5|.|TRBJ1-3
CASSRTGTAGNTIYF
TGTGCCAGCAGTCGCACCGGGACAGCTGGAAACACCATATATTTT
>.|TRBV6-5|few|TRBJ2-7
CASTSSRNYEQYF
TGTGCCAGCACCTCAAGCAGGAACTACGAGCAGTACTTC
>.|TRBV6-5|.|TRBJ2-1
CASSSRDRRPNNEQFF
TGTGCCAGCAGTTCCCGAGACAGACGGCCCAACAATGAGCAGTTCTTC
>.|TRBV12-5|.|TRBJ2-5
CASARPGFEETQYF
TGTGCTAGTGCCCGACCAGGGTTTGAGGAGACCCAGTACTTC
>TRBD1|TRBV5-1|.|TRBJ2-3
CASSLRDRPSTDTQYF
TGCGCCAGCAGCCTCCGGGACAGACCTTCCACAGATACGCAGTATTTT
>.|TRBV30|.|TRBJ1-3
CAWRRTGDRSGNTIYF
TGTGCCTGGCGGAGAACAGGCGATAGGTCGGGAAACACCATATATTTT